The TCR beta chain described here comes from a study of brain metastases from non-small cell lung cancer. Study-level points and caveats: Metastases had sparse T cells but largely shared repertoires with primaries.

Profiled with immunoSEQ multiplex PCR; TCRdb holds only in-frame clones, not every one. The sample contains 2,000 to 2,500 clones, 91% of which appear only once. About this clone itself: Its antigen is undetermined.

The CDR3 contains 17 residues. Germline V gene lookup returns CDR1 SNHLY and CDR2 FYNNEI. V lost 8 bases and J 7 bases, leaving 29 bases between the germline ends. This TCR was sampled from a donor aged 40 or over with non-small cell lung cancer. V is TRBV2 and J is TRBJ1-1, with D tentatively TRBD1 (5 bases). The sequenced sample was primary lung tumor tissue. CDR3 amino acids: CASLAGGTSPVRYEAFF. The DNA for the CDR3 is TGTGCCAGCCTGGCCGGTGGGACTTCCCCCGTTCGGTATGAAGCTTTCTTT. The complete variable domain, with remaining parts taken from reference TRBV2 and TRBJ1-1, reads EPEVTQTPSHQVTQMGQEVILRCVPISNHLYFYWYRQILGQKVEFLVSFYNNEISEKSEIFDDQFSVERPDGSNFTLKIRSTKLEDSAMYFCASLAGGTSPVRYEAFFGQGTRLTVV.